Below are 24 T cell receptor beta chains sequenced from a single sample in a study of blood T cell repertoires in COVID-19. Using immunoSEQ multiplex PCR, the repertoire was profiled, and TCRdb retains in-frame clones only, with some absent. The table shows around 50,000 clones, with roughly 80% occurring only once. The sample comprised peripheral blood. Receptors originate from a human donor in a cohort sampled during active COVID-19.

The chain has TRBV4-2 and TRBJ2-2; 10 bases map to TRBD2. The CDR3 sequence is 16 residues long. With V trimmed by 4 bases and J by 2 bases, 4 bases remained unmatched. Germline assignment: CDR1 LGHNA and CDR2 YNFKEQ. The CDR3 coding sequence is TGTGCCAGCAGCCCGTTAGCGGGGGGTAACACCGGGGAGCTGTTTTTT. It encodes CASSPLAGGNTGELFF.

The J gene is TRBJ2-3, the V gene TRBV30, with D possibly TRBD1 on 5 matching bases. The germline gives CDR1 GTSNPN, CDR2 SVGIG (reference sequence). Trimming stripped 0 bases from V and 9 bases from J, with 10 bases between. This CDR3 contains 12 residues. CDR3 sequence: CAWSVGQFTQYF. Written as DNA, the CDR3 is TGTGCCTGGAGTGTGGGGCAGTTCACGCAGTATTTT. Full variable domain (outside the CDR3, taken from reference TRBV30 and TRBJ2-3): SQTIHQWPATLVQPVGSPLSLECTVEGTSNPNLYWYRQAAGRGLQLLFYSVGIGQISSEVPQNLSASRPQDRQFILSSKKLLLSDSGFYLCAWSVGQFTQYFGPGTRLTVL.

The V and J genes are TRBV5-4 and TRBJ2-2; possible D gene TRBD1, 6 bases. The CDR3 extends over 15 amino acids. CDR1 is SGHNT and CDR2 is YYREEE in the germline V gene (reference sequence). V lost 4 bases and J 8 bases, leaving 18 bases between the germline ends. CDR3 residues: CASSLRTDRTGELFF. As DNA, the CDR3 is TGTGCCAGCAGCCTTCGGACAGACAGAACAGGGGAGCTGTTTTTT.

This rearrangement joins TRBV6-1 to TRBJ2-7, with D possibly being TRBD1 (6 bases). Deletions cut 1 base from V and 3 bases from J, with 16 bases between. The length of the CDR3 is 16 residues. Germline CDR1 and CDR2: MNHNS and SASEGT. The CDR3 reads CASSEGKKGRGYEQYF. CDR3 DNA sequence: TGTGCCAGCAGTGAAGGTAAAAAGGGCAGGGGCTACGAGCAGTACTTC.

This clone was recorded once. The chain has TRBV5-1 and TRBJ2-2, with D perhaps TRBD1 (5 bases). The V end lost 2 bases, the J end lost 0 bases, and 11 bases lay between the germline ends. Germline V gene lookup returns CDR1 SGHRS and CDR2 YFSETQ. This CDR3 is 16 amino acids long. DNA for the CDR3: TGCGCCAGCAGCTTTTTAGGGGCAGCGAACACCGGGGAGCTGTTTTTT. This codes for CASSFLGAANTGELFF.

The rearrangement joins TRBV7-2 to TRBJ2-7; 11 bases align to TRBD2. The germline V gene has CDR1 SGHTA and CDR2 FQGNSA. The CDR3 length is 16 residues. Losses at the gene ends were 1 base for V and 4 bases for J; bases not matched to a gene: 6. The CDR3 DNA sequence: TGTGCCAGCAGCTTAGATGTAGCGGGGGGGATGTACGAGCAGTACTTC. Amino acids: CASSLDVAGGMYEQYF. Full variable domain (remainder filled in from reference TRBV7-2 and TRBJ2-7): GAGVSQSPSNKVTEKGKDVELRCDPISGHTALYWYRQSLGQGLEFLIYFQGNSAPDKSGLPSDRFSAERTGGSVSTLTIQRTQQEDSAVYLCASSLDVAGGMYEQYFGPGTRLTVT.

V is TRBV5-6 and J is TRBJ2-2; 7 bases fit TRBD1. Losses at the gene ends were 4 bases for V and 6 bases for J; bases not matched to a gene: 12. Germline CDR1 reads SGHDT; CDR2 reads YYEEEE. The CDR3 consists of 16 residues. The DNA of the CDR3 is TGTGCCAGCAGCGCGGACAGGAAATTCGCGTCCGGGGAGCTGTTTTTT. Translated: CASSADRKFASGELFF.

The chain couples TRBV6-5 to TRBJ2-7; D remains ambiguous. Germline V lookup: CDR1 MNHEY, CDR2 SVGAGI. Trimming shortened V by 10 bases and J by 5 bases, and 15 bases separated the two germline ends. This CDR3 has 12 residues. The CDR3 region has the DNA TGTGCCACCAACGACTTAGCTAACGAGCAGTACTTC. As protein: CATNDLANEQYF.

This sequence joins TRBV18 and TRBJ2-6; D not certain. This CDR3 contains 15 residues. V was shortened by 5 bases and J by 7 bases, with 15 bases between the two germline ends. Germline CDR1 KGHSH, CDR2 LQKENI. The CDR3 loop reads CASSLSTLKANVLTF. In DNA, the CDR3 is TGTGCCAGCTCATTGTCAACTCTAAAAGCCAACGTCCTGACTTTC.

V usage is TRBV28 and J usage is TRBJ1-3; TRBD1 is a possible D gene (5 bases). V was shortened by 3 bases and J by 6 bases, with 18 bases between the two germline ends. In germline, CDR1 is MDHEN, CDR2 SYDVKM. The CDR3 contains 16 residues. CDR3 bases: TGTGCCAGCAGTTTGGGTATTTCACAGGCCGAAAACACCATATATTTT. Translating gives CASSLGISQAENTIYF.

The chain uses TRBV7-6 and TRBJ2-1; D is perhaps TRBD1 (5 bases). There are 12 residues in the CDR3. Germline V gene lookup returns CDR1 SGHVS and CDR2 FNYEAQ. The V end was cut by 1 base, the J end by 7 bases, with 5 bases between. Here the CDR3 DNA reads TGTGCCAGCAGCTTAGAGGGGAATGAGCAGTTCTTC. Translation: CASSLEGNEQFF.

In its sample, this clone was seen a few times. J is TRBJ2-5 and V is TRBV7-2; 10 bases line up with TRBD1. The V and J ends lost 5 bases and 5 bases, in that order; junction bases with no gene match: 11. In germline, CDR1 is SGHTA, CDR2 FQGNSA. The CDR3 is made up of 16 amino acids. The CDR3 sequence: CASSIPRTGGFETQYF. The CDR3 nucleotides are TGTGCCAGCAGCATACCCCGGACAGGGGGTTTCGAGACCCAGTACTTC.

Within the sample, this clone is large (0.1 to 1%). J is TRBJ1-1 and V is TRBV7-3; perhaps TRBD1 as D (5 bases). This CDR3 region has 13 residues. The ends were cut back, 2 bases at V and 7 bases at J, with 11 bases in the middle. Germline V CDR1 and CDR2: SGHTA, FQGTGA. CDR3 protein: CASSLGAGNEAFF. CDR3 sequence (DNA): TGTGCCAGCAGCTTAGGGGCAGGGAATGAAGCTTTCTTT.

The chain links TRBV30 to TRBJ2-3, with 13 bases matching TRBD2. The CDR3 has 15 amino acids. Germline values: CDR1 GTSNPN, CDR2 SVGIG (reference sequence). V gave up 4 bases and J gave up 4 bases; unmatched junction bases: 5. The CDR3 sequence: CAWTVGLAGSDTQYF. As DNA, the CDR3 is TGTGCCTGGACGGTGGGACTAGCGGGGTCAGATACGCAGTATTTT.

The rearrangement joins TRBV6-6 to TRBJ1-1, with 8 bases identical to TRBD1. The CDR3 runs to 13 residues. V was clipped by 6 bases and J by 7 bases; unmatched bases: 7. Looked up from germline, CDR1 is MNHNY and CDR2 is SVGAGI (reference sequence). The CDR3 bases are TGTGCCAGCAGCGCATCCGGACAGGGTGAAGCTTTCTTT. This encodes CASSASGQGEAFF.

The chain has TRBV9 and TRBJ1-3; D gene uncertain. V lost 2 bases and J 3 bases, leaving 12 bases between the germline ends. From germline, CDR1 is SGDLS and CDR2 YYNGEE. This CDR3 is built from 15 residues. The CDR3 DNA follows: TGTGCCAGCAGCGTGGGAGGAAACAGTGGAAACACCATATATTTT. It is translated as CASSVGGNSGNTIYF. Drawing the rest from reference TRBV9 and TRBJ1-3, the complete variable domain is DSGVTQTPKHLITATGQRVTLRCSPRSGDLSVYWYQQSLDQGLQFLIQYYNGEERAKGNILERFSAQQFPDLHSELNLSSLELGDSALYFCASSVGGNSGNTIYFGEGSWLTVV.

CDR3 region: CASSLWGGGQRNTIYF. The CDR3 DNA follows: TGTGCCAGCAGTTTATGGGGGGGAGGGCAGAGAAACACCATATATTTT. The rearrangement uses TRBV28 and TRBJ1-3, with D maybe TRBD1 (5 bases). V lost 0 bases to trimming and J lost 5 bases, with 14 bases between them. This CDR3 has 16 residues. Germline V gene sequence: CDR1 MDHEN, CDR2 SYDVKM.

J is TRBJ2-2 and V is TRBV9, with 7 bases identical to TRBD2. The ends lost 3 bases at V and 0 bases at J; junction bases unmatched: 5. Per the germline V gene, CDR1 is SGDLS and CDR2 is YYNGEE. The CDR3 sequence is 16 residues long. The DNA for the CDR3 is TGTGCCAGCAGCGCTGTGGCGGGGGCGAACACCGGGGAGCTGTTTTTT. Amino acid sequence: CASSAVAGANTGELFF.

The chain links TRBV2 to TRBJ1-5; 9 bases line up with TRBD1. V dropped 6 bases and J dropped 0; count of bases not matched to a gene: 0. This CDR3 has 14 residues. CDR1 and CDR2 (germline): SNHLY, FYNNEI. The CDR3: CASRTGGSNQPQHF. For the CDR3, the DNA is TGTGCCAGCAGGACAGGGGGTAGCAATCAGCCCCAGCATTTT.

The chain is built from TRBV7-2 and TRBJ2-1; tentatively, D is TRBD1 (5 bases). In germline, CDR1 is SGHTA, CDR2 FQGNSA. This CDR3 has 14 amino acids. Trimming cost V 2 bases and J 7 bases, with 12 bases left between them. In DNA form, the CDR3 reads TGTGCCAGCAGCTTATCGGCAGGGTTGAATGAGCAGTTCTTC. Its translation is CASSLSAGLNEQFF.

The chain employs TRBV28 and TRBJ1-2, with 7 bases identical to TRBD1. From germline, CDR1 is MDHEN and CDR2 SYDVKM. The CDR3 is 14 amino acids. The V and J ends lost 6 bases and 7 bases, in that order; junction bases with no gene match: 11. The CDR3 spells CASSLGDRARGYTF. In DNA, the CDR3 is TGTGCCAGCAGCCTGGGTGACAGGGCTCGTGGCTACACCTTC.

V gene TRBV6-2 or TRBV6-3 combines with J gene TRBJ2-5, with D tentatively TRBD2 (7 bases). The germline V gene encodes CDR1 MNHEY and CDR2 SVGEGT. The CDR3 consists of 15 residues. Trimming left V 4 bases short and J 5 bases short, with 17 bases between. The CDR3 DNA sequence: TGTGCCAGCAGTTGGGGGGGGGCCGAAGGGGAGACCCAGTACTTC. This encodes CASSWGGAEGETQYF.

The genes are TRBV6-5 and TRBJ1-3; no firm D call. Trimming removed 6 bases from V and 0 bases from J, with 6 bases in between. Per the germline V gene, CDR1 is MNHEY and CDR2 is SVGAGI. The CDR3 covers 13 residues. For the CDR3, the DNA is TGTGCCAGCAGCGACAACTCTGGAAACACCATATATTTT. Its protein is CASSDNSGNTIYF.

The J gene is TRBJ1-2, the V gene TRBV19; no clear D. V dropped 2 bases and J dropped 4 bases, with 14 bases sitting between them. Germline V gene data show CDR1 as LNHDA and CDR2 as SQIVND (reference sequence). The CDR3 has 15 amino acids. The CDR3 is CASSIPRGEIYGYTF. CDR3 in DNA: TGTGCCAGTAGTATACCCAGAGGAGAGATCTATGGCTACACCTTC.